This TCR beta chain derives from a study of shared clonotypes between healthy human individuals. General observations from the study: Larger estimated richness was generally recorded for naive subsets relative to memory subsets.

V lost 5 bases and J lost 5; bases outside the gene matches: 6. The length of the CDR3 is 14 residues. Germline V gene sequence: CDR1 MNHEY, CDR2 SVGAGI. Turning to this clone: Its antigen is as yet unknown.

Using immunoSEQ multiplex PCR, the repertoire was profiled, and TCRdb retains in-frame clones only, with some absent. The repertoire holds some 2,000,000 clones, with 90% to 96% as singletons. This receptor was taken from a young man in good health. Material for sequencing was naive CD4+ T cells sorted from blood. Subset reported: CD45RA+ positively selected. The chain uses TRBV6-5 and TRBJ1-1, with 9 positions matching TRBD1. The CDR3 loop reads CASSGDREGTEAFF. CDR3 in DNA: TGTGCCAGCAGTGGGGACAGGGAGGGGACTGAAGCTTTCTTT.